This TCR beta chain was profiled in a study of monozygotic twins with inflammatory bowel disease. Findings and limits, study-wide: The data did not back a single strong IBD-associated clonotype or signal. T cell subtypes that differed could not be told apart. IBD patients share fewer clonotypes with other people than healthy twins do, especially with disease activity.

This CDR3 is built from 18 residues. Germline lookup yields CDR1 MNHEY and CDR2 SVGAGI. About this clonotype: Its specificity is unknown.

Every TCR library consumed 3500 ng of total RNA. After re-calling the 5' RACE reads, TCRdb lists one entry per CDR3 protein, DNA absent. This listing includes a few hundred thousand distinct CDR3 sequences. J is TRBJ2-2 and V is TRBV6-5; TCRdb's D call, TRBD1, is unchecked because there is no DNA. The source of this sequence is a human donor with ulcerative colitis or Crohn's disease, or a healthy co-twin of an affected twin (not recorded which). Sequenced input: blood. The CDR3 loop reads CASSYRRTGTGNTGELFF.